What follows are 30 T cell receptor beta chains derived from one specimen sequenced in a study of T cells in Graves' hyperthyroidism and ophthalmopathy. What was amplified from RNA transcripts were TCR beta CDR3 regions. HTBI primers drove first-round RT-PCR of the TCR CDR3. Each CDR3 protein is one row after TCRdb ran MiXCR on the multiplex PCR reads. The sample holds roughly 290,000 distinct CDR3 sequences; about 14% are singletons and the top ten take roughly 8.5%. The sequencing input was blood. The origin of the receptors is a woman between 25 and 40 years old with Graves' hyperthyroidism that later progressed to Graves' ophthalmopathy.

In this sample, this clonotype turned up many times. The V and J genes are TRBV20-1 and TRBJ2-1; TRBD2 agrees at 7 bases. The CDR3 consists of 18 residues. Germline lookup yields CDR1 DFQATT and CDR2 SNEGSKA (reference sequence). V lost 0 bases to trimming and J lost 0 bases; unmatched junction nucleotides: 11. The CDR3 nucleotides are TGCAGTGCTAGAGAGCTGACTCCCGGGGGGAGCTCCTACAATGAGCAGTTCTTC. Its protein is CSARELTPGGSSYNEQFF.

There are many counts of this clonotype. This chain connects TRBV7-8 to TRBJ2-2; 15 bases are shared with TRBD2. After removal of 5 bases from V and 7 bases from J, the junction contained 5 bases not matched to a gene. The CDR3 spans 16 residues. Germline assignment: CDR1 SGHVS and CDR2 FQNEAQ. As DNA, the CDR3 is TGTGCCAGCAGCCAAGGGACTAGCGGGAGGATCGGGGAGCTGTTTTTT. Translation gives CASSQGTSGRIGELFF.

The chain couples TRBV30 to TRBJ1-4; no clear D. CDR3 length: 13 amino acids. V lost 3 bases to trimming and J lost 6 bases, with 11 bases between them. From germline, CDR1 is GTSNPN and CDR2 SVGIG (reference sequence). CDR3 amino acids: CAWRARSHEKLFF. The CDR3 DNA reads TGTGCCTGGAGGGCTAGGAGTCATGAAAAACTGTTTTTT.

This clonotype was counted ten times or more. The chain carries TRBV6-1 and TRBJ2-1; no firm D call. V shed 8 bases and J shed 4 bases, with 15 bases lying between them. CDR3 length: 14 amino acids. From germline, CDR1 is MNHNS and CDR2 SASEGT. This chain's CDR3 is CASRSPVEYNEQFF. The DNA for the CDR3 is TGTGCCAGCCGGTCCCCCGTGGAATACAATGAGCAGTTCTTC.

This clonotype was seen at least ten times. The chain recombines TRBV20-1 with TRBJ2-7, with 9 positions matching TRBD2. Germline assignment: CDR1 DFQATT and CDR2 SNEGSKA (reference sequence). The CDR3 loop spans 13 amino acids. After removal of 8 bases from V and 4 bases from J, the junction contained 9 bases not matched to a gene. This CDR3 reads CSTRQREVYEQYF. DNA of the CDR3: TGCAGTACGAGACAGCGGGAGGTTTACGAGCAGTACTTC.

This clonotype came up many times. V gene TRBV4-1 combines with J gene TRBJ2-3; the D call may be TRBD1 or TRBD2 (5 bases each). The CDR3 has 13 residues. V lost 6 bases and J 2 bases, leaving 9 bases between the germline ends. Germline V lookup: CDR1 MGHRA, CDR2 YSYEKL. As DNA, the CDR3 is TGCGCCAGCAGGACAGCGGCCACAGATACGCAGTATTTT. Its translation is CASRTAATDTQYF.

This clonotype was seen at least ten times. The V gene is TRBV28, the J gene TRBJ2-3, with D possibly matching TRBD2 (5 bases). The germline V gene has CDR1 MDHEN and CDR2 SYDVKM. The CDR3 is 14 residues long. V was shortened by 4 bases and J by 2 bases, with 10 bases between the two germline ends. In nucleotides, the CDR3 is TGTGCCAGCAGTTACGGGGTACCCACAGATACGCAGTATTTT. Protein sequence: CASSYGVPTDTQYF.

This clonotype has at least ten counts. The J gene is TRBJ2-7, the V gene TRBV29-1, with TRBD1 as a possible D gene (7 bases). The CDR3 covers 13 residues. CDR1 is SQVTM and CDR2 is ANQGSEA in the germline V gene. Trimming shortened V by 4 bases and J by 2 bases, and 12 bases separated the two germline ends. The CDR3 sequence is CSVVRDSPYEQYF. The DNA for the CDR3 is TGCAGCGTTGTGCGGGACAGTCCCTACGAGCAGTACTTC.

This clonotype was seen at least ten times. CDR3 DNA sequence: TGTGCCAGCAGCTTGGGTGTCGGAGGGATAGGAGAAAAACTGTTTTTT. It yields the protein CASSLGVGGIGEKLFF. V gene TRBV7-2 combines with J gene TRBJ1-4; no reliable D call. Trimming removed 3 bases at V and 8 bases at J, with 19 bases between. CDR3 length: 16 amino acids. In germline, CDR1 is SGHTA, CDR2 FQGNSA. Based on the CDR3 plus reference TRBV7-2 and TRBJ1-4, the full variable domain is GAGVSQSPSNKVTEKGKDVELRCDPISGHTALYWYRQSLGQGLEFLIYFQGNSAPDKSGLPSDRFSAERTGGSVSTLTIQRTQQEDSAVYLCASSLGVGGIGEKLFFGSGTQLSVL.

Regarding this clonotype: A much larger clone is a single base away; this may be a read error. This sequence joins TRBV4-2 and TRBJ2-1; D may be TRBD1 or TRBD2 (6 bases each). CDR1 LGHNA and CDR2 YNFKEQ come from the germline V gene. The CDR3 runs 16 residues. V shed 3 bases and J shed 10 bases, with 22 bases lying between them. The DNA for the CDR3 is TGTGCCAGCAGCCAGGAGGGGGGACAAGCTATCTACGAGCAGTTCTTC. This codes for CASSQEGGQAIYEQFF.

This clonotype was counted ten times or more. This chain connects TRBV7-9 to TRBJ2-3; TRBD2 matches at 9 bases. Germline CDR1 and CDR2: SEHNR and FQNEAQ (reference sequence). This CDR3 contains 16 residues. The V segment lost 6 bases and the J segment 0 bases; nucleotides outside the gene matches: 7. CDR3 amino acids: CASRRETSGSTDTQYF. The CDR3 nucleotides are TGTGCCAGCAGGCGTGAGACTAGCGGAAGCACAGATACGCAGTATTTT.

This clonotype showed up just a few times. The V gene is TRBV6-2 or TRBV6-3, the J gene TRBJ1-2; 7 nucleotides align to TRBD1. Germline V CDR1 and CDR2: MNHEY, SVGEGT. J gave up 4 bases and V 8 bases, and 22 bases lay outside the gene matches. The CDR3 sequence is 18 residues long. CDR3 DNA sequence: TGTGCCAGCGTATTTTATACAGGGGCTCGCGGAGGTGGCTATGGCTACACCTTC. Protein: CASVFYTGARGGGYGYTF.

This clonotype appeared a few times. A much larger clone lies a single base off, so this may be a read error. J is TRBJ2-7 and V is TRBV18; 9 positions agree with TRBD1. This CDR3 has 16 residues. The V and J ends lost 3 bases and 5 bases, in that order; junction bases with no gene match: 11. In germline, CDR1 is KGHSH, CDR2 LQKENI. The CDR3 nucleotides read TGTGCCAGCTCACCCTCGCCCGGGACAGGGAGGAACGAGCAGTACTTC. It yields the protein CASSPSPGTGRNEQYF.

This clonotype was recorded a few times. V is TRBV4-3 and J is TRBJ2-5, with TRBD2 as a possible D gene (5 bases). V gave up 0 bases and J gave up 4 bases, with 12 bases separating them. Looked up from germline, CDR1 is LGHNA and CDR2 is YSLEER. The CDR3 is made up of 15 amino acids. CDR3 protein: CASSQDMLATETQYF. The DNA of the CDR3 is TGCGCCAGCAGCCAAGATATGCTAGCTACAGAGACCCAGTACTTC.

The V call is TRBV4-1, the J call TRBJ1-2; maybe TRBD1 (5 bases). Between the trimmed V and J ends, which lost 2 bases and 3 bases, there was a span of 10 bases. Per the germline V gene, CDR1 is MGHRA and CDR2 is YSYEKL. The CDR3 runs 14 residues. The CDR3 DNA is TGCGCCAGCAGCCAACCGGGGCTCGACTATGGCTACACCTTC. Translated, it gives CASSQPGLDYGYTF.

The sample holds a few counts of this clonotype. The rearrangement uses TRBV6-2 or TRBV6-3 and TRBJ2-2; TRBD2 matches 10 bases. Germline V gene data show CDR1 as MNHEY and CDR2 as SVGEGT. CDR3 length equals 14 residues. Losses at the gene ends were 11 bases for V and 4 bases for J; bases not matched to a gene: 7. CDR3 sequence (DNA): TGTGCCGGAAAGCGGGAGGGCGCCACCGGGGAGCTGTTTTTT. Residues: CAGKREGATGELFF.

The CDR3 loop reads CASSPVQGLGQETQYF. For the CDR3, the DNA is TGTGCCAGCTCACCGGTCCAAGGACTAGGACAAGAGACCCAGTACTTC. V and J are TRBV18 and TRBJ2-5, with 7 nucleotides matching TRBD2. In germline, CDR1 is KGHSH, CDR2 LQKENI. V dropped 3 bases and J dropped 2; count of bases not matched to a gene: 9. CDR3 length: 16 amino acids.

V usage is TRBV20-1 and J usage is TRBJ2-7; TRBD1 aligns across 10 bases. V lost 5 bases and J lost 2; bases outside the gene matches: 6. The germline V gene encodes CDR1 DFQATT and CDR2 SNEGSKA (reference sequence). The CDR3 loop spans 14 amino acids. CDR3 sequence reads: CSAGGGQGAYEQYF. In DNA form, the CDR3 reads TGCAGTGCTGGGGGAGGACAGGGGGCCTACGAGCAGTACTTC.

This clonotype was counted many times. This rearrangement joins TRBV11-2 to TRBJ2-7; weak D call: TRBD2 (5 bases). The ends were cut back, 1 base at V and 2 bases at J, with 9 bases in the middle. Germline loops: CDR1 SGHAT, CDR2 FQNNGV. CDR3 length equals 14 residues. The CDR3 loop reads CASSLAFGTYEQYF. For the CDR3, the DNA is TGTGCCAGCAGCTTAGCTTTCGGGACCTACGAGCAGTACTTC.

This clonotype was seen ten or more times. The rearrangement uses TRBV5-1 and TRBJ2-2, with unresolved D. Trimming left V 1 base short and J 0 bases short, with 4 bases between. The CDR3 is 14 amino acids. The germline gives CDR1 SGHRS, CDR2 YFSETQ. As DNA, the CDR3 is TGCGCCAGCAGCTTGTGGTCGAACACCGGGGAGCTGTTTTTT. It specifies CASSLWSNTGELFF. The complete variable domain, with remaining parts taken from reference TRBV5-1 and TRBJ2-2, reads KAGVTQTPRYLIKTRGQQVTLSCSPISGHRSVSWYQQTPGQGLQFLFEYFSETQRNKGNFPGRFSGRQFSNSRSEMNVSTLELGDSALYLCASSLWSNTGELFFGEGSRLTVL.

Ten or more counts support this clonotype. J is TRBJ2-4 and V is TRBV3-1, with a possible D match to TRBD1 (5 bases). CDR1 is LGHDT, CDR2 YNNKEL, per germline (reference sequence). This CDR3 is 14 amino acids long. V was trimmed by 1 base and J by 10 bases, leaving 14 bases between them. In DNA, the CDR3 is TGTGCCAGCAGCCAAGCCCAGGGAACTGGAATTCAGTACTTC. Translation: CASSQAQGTGIQYF.

The V and J genes are TRBV9 and TRBJ1-2; 10 nucleotides match TRBD1. Germline lookup yields CDR1 SGDLS and CDR2 YYNGEE. Trimming took 4 bases from V and 5 from J; bases not matched to a gene: 8. The CDR3 is 15 amino acids. The CDR3 region is CASSPRGQGEYGYTF. CDR3 nucleotides: TGTGCCAGCAGCCCTCGAGGACAGGGGGAATATGGCTACACCTTC.

In its sample, this clonotype was seen a few times. The DNA of the CDR3 is TGTGCCAGCAGTGAAGCGGGGGGCGGGAGGACCCACACCGGGGAGCTGTTTTTT. This codes for CASSEAGGGRTHTGELFF. The genes are TRBV6-1 and TRBJ2-2; 8 positions match TRBD2. V lost 0 bases and J lost 3; bases outside the gene matches: 9. The V gene's germline CDR1 is MNHNS and CDR2 SASEGT. This CDR3 is 18 amino acids long.

This clonotype showed up many times. The chain recombines TRBV12-3 or TRBV12-4 with TRBJ2-5, with no clear D. V was shortened by 7 bases and J by 4 bases, with 1 base between the two germline ends. This CDR3 is 9 amino acids long. The CDR3 region has the DNA TGTGCCAGCATAGAGACCCAGTACTTC. Translated: CASIETQYF.

The chain joins TRBV19 to TRBJ2-6; TRBD2 matches at 11 bases. This CDR3 is built from 20 residues. Germline V lookup: CDR1 LNHDA, CDR2 SQIVND (reference sequence). V was clipped by 4 bases and J by 0 bases; unmatched bases: 11. CDR3 region: CASSRQRLAGGRSGANVLTF. The CDR3, as DNA: TGTGCCAGTAGTAGGCAGCGGCTAGCGGGAGGACGCTCTGGGGCCAACGTCCTGACTTTC.

This clonotype was detected many times. This sequence joins TRBV27 and TRBJ2-5; possibly TRBD1 for D (6 bases). Germline CDR1 reads MNHEY; CDR2 reads SMNVEV (reference sequence). V shed 7 bases and J shed 7 bases, with 19 bases lying between them. This CDR3 is 14 amino acids long. Here the CDR3 DNA reads TGTGCCAGCATCCGCCGTCCAGGGGAAGGGACCCAGTACTTC. This translates into CASIRRPGEGTQYF.

The gene calls are TRBV7-9 and TRBJ1-5; D is unresolved. The V end lost 4 bases, the J end lost 11 bases, and 18 bases lay between the germline ends. The CDR3 extends over 14 amino acids. Per the germline V gene, CDR1 is SEHNR and CDR2 is FQNEAQ (reference sequence). CDR3 coding DNA: TGTGCCAGCAGCTCGTCCGGATCGCCGACGTCCCAGCATTTT. Its translation is CASSSSGSPTSQHF.

This clonotype was counted many times. CDR3 bases: TGTGCCAGCAGCCTGCGAACAGGGGATCAGCCCCAGCATTTT. Translating gives CASSLRTGDQPQHF. The rearrangement uses TRBV7-2 and TRBJ1-5; TRBD1 agrees at 7 bases. The germline V gene has CDR1 SGHTA and CDR2 FQGNSA. The CDR3 sequence is 14 residues long. The V and J ends lost 5 bases and 5 bases, in that order; junction bases with no gene match: 6.

This clonotype was recorded many times. The chain joins TRBV3-1 to TRBJ2-3; no definite D call. V was pared by 3 bases and J by 0 bases, with 7 bases between. The CDR3 sequence is 14 residues long. CDR1 is LGHDT and CDR2 is YNNKEL in the germline V gene (reference sequence). CDR3 sequence (DNA): TGTGCCAGCAGCCAGGAACAGAGCACAGATACGCAGTATTTT. Protein product: CASSQEQSTDTQYF.

This clonotype was seen many times. The chain recombines TRBV7-2 with TRBJ2-3, with 11 bases that match TRBD2. With 3 bases clipped from V and 1 base from J, the junction kept 6 bases outside the gene matches. This CDR3 is built from 17 residues. The germline V gene has CDR1 SGHTA and CDR2 FQGNSA. The CDR3 coding sequence is TGTGCCAGCAGCTTTGGGGTAGCGGGAGGGGGCACAGATACGCAGTATTTT. Translated, it gives CASSFGVAGGGTDTQYF. The full variable domain, its missing parts supplied by reference TRBV7-2 and TRBJ2-3, is GAGVSQSPSNKVTEKGKDVELRCDPISGHTALYWYRQSLGQGLEFLIYFQGNSAPDKSGLPSDRFSAERTGGSVSTLTIQRTQQEDSAVYLCASSFGVAGGGTDTQYFGPGTRLTVL.